This T cell receptor (beta chain) was captured by sequencing in a study of cytomegalovirus exposure and HLA in healthy donors. The overall study: Inside one of the first data releases sat around 85 million unique TCRs taken from HLA-typed donors.

V was clipped by 5 bases and J by 2 bases; unmatched bases: 3. Germline CDR1 reads MNHNS; CDR2 reads SASEGT. There are 15 residues in the CDR3. The PCR used 60 Vbeta and 13 Jbeta primers. Original methodology: Later analysis identified tens of millions of unique TCR beta chains, about 11 million shared. Produced via immunoSEQ multiplex PCR; TCRdb's table is partial and in-frame only. The V and J calls and clone size are taken from that table; D and trimming were inferred from the DNA. The top ten clones hold roughly 32% of a sample with some 78,000 clones, approximately 80% of them seen once. Sample: PBMCs. The source is a man over 45 in good health and CMV-seropositive. The chain recombines TRBV6-1 with TRBJ2-6; the match to TRBD1 covers 7 bases. The CDR3 is CASSITGAGANVLTF. CDR3 bases: TGTGCCAGCAGTATCACAGGGGCTGGGGCCAACGTCCTGACTTTC.